This T cell receptor (beta chain) was recorded in a study of OX40 agonist ivuxolimab in advanced cancers. Study in general: The study treated patients with ivuxolimab, an agonistic anti-OX40 (CD134) antibody. Notes on the study in general: Among the nonresponders, some also had low normalized T-cell clonal expansion.

The CDR3 length is 13 residues. Germline V gene sequence: CDR1 SGHTA, CDR2 FQGTGA. V dropped 0 bases and J dropped 6 bases, with 6 bases sitting between them. Generated by immunoSEQ multiplex PCR, the TCRdb table keeps only in-frame clones and is missing some. The table has some 62,000 clones, roughly nine tenths seen once; the top ten hold about 5.6%. Comment on this clone: The antigen is unknown.

The receptor comes from an adult with an advanced solid tumor such as melanoma, head and neck, liver or kidney cancer. V is TRBV7-3 and J is TRBJ2-1; the D is unclear. Sequencing used CD4+ or CD8+ T cells sorted from blood, obtained in a trial of the OX40 agonist ivuxolimab. The CDR3 spells CASSLTSVNEQFF. The CDR3 DNA follows: TGTGCCAGCAGCTTAACGTCGGTCAATGAGCAGTTCTTC.